This TCR beta chain is drawn from a study of blood T cells in healthy people across ages (dated by TCRdb to the mid-2010s). For the wider study: In model experiments, template switching captured about one uniquely barcoded TCR beta cDNA molecule for every two T cells. For two donors (one aged 18 to 29 and one aged 80 or older), the study analyzed two additional independent replicas of 1 million unique cDNA reads from the same blood draw. Donors of different ages were randomly distributed across sequencing lanes to avoid experimental bias. The donors were split into four age groups: young (average about 15 years), middle-aged (roughly 39), aged (more than 60) and long-lived (under 85). The study measured age-related changes in TCR beta repertoire diversity using deep sequencing normalized with unique cDNA molecular identifiers. What the work shows at the level of the full study, not this receptor alone: Compared with the aged group, the long-lived group had more naive CD4+ T cells, fewer expanded clones and increased TCR diversity, a pattern suggesting age selection. Because profiling used bulk unsorted PBMCs, naive and antigen-experienced compartments could not be compared conclusively. Estimates of total diversity from one million sequenced T cells were regarded as lower bounds and underestimates. The CMV infection status of donors was not known, potentially confounding age-related changes in expanded clonotypes. As age increased, observed TCR beta diversity per million T cells dropped in a roughly linear way, and a significant reduction was already evident by age 40. Observed TCR beta diversity correlated strongly with the percentage of naive T cells measured by flow cytometry.

On this clonotype itself: Its antigen specificity is not known. The input lacks base qualities; no much larger clone sits a single base away.

The library was made by 5' RACE. This sample was sequenced with an Illumina HiSeq 2500. The second PCR ran for roughly 7 to 11 cycles and used a J-beta primer mix along with a sample-barcoded 5' primer. A template-switch 5' adaptor carrying 12 random nucleotides introduced a unique molecular identifier onto each TCR beta cDNA molecule. Each sample yielded at least 2.5 million CDR3-containing paired-end reads. First-strand cDNA synthesis was performed from all RNA using the Mint cDNA synthesis kit, with priming by a TRBC-specific oligonucleotide. Following uracil-DNA glycosylase treatment, all cDNA underwent a first 18-cycle PCR with the universal primers M1SS and BC2_uni_R. Per the source publication's procedure: For normalization, 1 million high-quality reads were randomly selected from each sample, with every read carrying a distinct molecular identifier. Instead of being binned into consensus sequences, reads with shared molecular identifiers were discarded. MiTCR, run with a Q25 quality threshold and the strictest error-elimination algorithm, handled CDR3 identification, clonotype clustering and error correction. A nonparametric unseen species model with Euler transformation was used to estimate a lower bound on total TCR beta diversity. TCRdb cleaned the public reads at Q25 with fastp, built clones with MiXCR and kept in-frame beta chains. Entries that share a CDR3 protein sequence are merged under the most common genes and DNA. These V and J calls derive from TCRdb rather than the authors' analysis. In all, the sample holds 1.5 million or so distinct CDR3 sequences, and under 55% of those were seen once. Of the sample, under 5% falls within the top ten clones.

The 40 or so donors, aged about 6 to 95 years, were systemically healthy Caucasian individuals from Russia. Ten milliliters of peripheral blood were drawn from each donor into EDTA-treated Vacutainer tubes. PBMCs were isolated by Ficoll-Paque density-gradient centrifugation, with at least 6 million obtained per sample. Total RNA was extracted from PBMCs with Trizol reagent, with at least 6 micrograms obtained per sample. Naive CD45RAhigh/CD27high T cell percentages were measured by flow cytometry on a PBMC aliquot from every donor. CDR1 and CDR2, per the germline V gene (reference sequence), are LNHDA and SQIVND. The germline ends are 12 bases apart after V is trimmed by 5 bases and J by 4 bases. Measured from the cysteine to the phenylalanine, the CDR3 is 14 residues long. The DNA shown is the 42-base CDR3, in frame from base 1.

The sample comprised blood. This receptor was identified in a woman under 30 in good health. The rearranged segments are TRBV19 and TRBJ1-5; there is no confident call for the D gene. The CDR3 has the sequence CASSSDGPNQPQHF. In nucleotides, the sequence is TGTGCCAGTAGTTCGGACGGACCAAATCAGCCCCAGCATTTT.